This T cell receptor beta chain was sequenced during a study of T cells in pancreatic ductal adenocarcinoma. V lost 3 bases, J lost 5 bases, and 5 bases stayed unmatched. CDR1 and CDR2 (germline): SGHTA, FQGNSA. The CDR3 is made up of 14 amino acids. Whole-study findings and limits: Comparisons of tumor and blood clonality may show falsely lower tumor diversity. No significant tumor-blood clonality difference; means were about 0.11 and 0.072. The resected cohort was biased toward the minority with early-stage disease. Blood had more productive templates and about 7.9-fold more unique clonotypes than tumor.

As regards this clone: Its antigen is undetermined.

Here immunoSEQ multiplex PCR was the method, and the copy in TCRdb shows in-frame clones only, minus some. The sample records roughly 8,700 clones, roughly 90% being singletons. The selected patients with pancreatic ductal adenocarcinoma had surgery but no neoadjuvant therapy. This sequence was found in a human donor with pancreatic ductal adenocarcinoma. Sequencing was done on a sample of PBMCs. V usage is TRBV7-2 and J usage is TRBJ2-7; 9 bases are shared with TRBD2. In DNA, the CDR3 is TGTGCCAGCAGCTTCGCGGGAGGGCCCGACGAGCAGTACTTC. This codes for CASSFAGGPDEQYF.